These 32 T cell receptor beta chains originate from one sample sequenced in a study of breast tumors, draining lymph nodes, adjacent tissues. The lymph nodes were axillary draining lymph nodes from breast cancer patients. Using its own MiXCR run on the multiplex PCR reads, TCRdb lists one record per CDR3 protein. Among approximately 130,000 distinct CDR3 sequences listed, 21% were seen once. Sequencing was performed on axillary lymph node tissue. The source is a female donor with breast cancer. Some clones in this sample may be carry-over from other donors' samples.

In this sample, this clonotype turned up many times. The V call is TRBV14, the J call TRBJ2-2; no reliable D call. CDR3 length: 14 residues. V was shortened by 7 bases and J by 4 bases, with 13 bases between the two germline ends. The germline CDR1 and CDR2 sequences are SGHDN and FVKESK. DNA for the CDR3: TGTGCCAGCACTCCGGGCAGGACCACCGGGGAGCTGTTTTTT. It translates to CASTPGRTTGELFF.

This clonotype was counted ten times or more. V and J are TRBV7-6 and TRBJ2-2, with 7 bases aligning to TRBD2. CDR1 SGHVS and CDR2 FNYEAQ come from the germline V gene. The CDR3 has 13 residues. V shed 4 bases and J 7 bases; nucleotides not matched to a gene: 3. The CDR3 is CASSWGGVGELFF. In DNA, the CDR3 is TGTGCCAGCAGCTGGGGGGGGGTCGGGGAGCTGTTTTTT.

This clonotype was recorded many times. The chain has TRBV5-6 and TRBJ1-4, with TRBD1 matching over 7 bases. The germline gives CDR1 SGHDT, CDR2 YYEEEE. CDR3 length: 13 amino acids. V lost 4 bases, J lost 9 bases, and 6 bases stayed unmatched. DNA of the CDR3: TGTGCCAGCAGCCGGTGGGACAGTCAAAAACTGTTTTTT. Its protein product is CASSRWDSQKLFF. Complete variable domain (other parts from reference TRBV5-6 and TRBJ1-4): DAGVTQSPTHLIKTRGQQVTLRCSPKSGHDTVSWYQQALGQGPQFIFQYYEEEERQRGNFPDRFSGHQFPNYSSELNVNALLLGDSALYLCASSRWDSQKLFFGSGTQLSVL.

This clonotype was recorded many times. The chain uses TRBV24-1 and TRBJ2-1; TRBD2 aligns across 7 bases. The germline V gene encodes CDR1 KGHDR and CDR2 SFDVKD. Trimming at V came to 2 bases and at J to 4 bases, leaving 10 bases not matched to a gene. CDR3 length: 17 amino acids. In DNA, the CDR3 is TGTGCCACCAGTGATTGGACTAGTGAGGACGGATACAATGAGCAGTTCTTC. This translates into CATSDWTSEDGYNEQFF.

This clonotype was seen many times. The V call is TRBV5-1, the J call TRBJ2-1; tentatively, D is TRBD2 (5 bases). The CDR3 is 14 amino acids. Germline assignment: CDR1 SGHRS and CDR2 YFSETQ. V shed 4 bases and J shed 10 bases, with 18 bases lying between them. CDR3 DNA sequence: TGCGCCAGCAGCATATCTCTCGAGTCGGGGGAGCAGTTCTTC. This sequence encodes CASSISLESGEQFF.

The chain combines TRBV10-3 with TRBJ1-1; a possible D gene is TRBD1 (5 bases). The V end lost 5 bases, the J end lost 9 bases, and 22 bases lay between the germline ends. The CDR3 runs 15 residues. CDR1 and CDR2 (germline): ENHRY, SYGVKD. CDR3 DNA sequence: TGTGCCATCAGTTACGGGGGGGGGACGCCTTTGCAAGCTTTCTTT. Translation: CAISYGGGTPLQAFF.

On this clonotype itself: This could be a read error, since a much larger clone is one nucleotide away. CDR3 residues: CASGIQGENTQYF. In DNA form, the CDR3 reads TGTGCCAGCGGAATACAGGGGGAGAATACGCAGTATTTT. V usage is TRBV5-4 and J usage is TRBJ2-3, with 8 bases fitting TRBD1. V dropped 7 bases and J dropped 7; count of bases not matched to a gene: 8. CDR1 SGHNT and CDR2 YYREEE come from the germline V gene (reference sequence). The CDR3 consists of 13 residues.

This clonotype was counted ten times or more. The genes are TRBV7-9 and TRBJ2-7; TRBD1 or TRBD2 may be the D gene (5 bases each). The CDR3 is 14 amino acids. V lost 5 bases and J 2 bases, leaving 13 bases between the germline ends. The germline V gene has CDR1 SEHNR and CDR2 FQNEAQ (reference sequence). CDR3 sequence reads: CASSLGPMAYEQYF. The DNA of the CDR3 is TGTGCCAGCAGCCTGGGACCCATGGCCTACGAGCAGTACTTC.

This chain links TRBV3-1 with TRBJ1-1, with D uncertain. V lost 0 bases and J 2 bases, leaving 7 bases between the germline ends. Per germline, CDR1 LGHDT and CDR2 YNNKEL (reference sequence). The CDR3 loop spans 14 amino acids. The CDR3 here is CASSQEGGNTEAFF. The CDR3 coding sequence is TGTGCCAGCAGCCAAGAAGGCGGTAACACTGAAGCTTTCTTT.

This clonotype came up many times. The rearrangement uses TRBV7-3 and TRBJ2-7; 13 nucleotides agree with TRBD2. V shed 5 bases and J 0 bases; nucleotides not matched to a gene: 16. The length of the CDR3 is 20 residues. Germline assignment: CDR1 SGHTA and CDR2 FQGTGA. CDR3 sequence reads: CASSLLPGLAGQGDSYEQYF. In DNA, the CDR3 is TGTGCCAGCAGCCTACTACCGGGACTAGCGGGACAAGGGGACTCCTACGAGCAGTACTTC.

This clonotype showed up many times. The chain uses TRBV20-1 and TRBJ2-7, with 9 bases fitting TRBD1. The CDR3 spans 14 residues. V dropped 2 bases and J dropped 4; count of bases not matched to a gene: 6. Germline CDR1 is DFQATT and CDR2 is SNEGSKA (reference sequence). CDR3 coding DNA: TGCAGTGCTAGACCACAGGGGGCGGGGTACGAGCAGTACTTC. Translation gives CSARPQGAGYEQYF.

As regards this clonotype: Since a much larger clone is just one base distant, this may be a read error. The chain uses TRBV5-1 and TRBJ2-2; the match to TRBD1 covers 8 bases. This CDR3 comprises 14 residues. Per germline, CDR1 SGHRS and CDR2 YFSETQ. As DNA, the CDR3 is TGCGCCAGCAGCCCAAGGACAGGGCTCGGGGAGCTGTTATTT. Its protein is CASSPRTGLGELLF.

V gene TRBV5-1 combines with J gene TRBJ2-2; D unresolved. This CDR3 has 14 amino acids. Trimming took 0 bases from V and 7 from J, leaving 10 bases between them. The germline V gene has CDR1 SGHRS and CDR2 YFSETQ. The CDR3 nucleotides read TGCGCCAGCAGCTTGGGTGTCGGTGGCGGGGAGCTGTTTTTT. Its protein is CASSLGVGGGELFF. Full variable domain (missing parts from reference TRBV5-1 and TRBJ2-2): KAGVTQTPRYLIKTRGQQVTLSCSPISGHRSVSWYQQTPGQGLQFLFEYFSETQRNKGNFPGRFSGRQFSNSRSEMNVSTLELGDSALYLCASSLGVGGGELFFGEGSRLTVL.

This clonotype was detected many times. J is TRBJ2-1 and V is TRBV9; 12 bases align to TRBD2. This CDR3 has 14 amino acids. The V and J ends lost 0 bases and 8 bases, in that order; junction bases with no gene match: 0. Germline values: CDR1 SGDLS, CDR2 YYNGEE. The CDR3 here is CASSVASGRDEQFF. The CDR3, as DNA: TGTGCCAGCAGCGTAGCTAGCGGGAGGGATGAGCAGTTCTTC.

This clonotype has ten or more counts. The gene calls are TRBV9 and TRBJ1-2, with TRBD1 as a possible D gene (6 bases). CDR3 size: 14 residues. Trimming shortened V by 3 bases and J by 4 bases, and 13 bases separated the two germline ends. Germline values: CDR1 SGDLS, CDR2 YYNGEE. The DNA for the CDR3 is TGTGCCAGCAGCGCACCCGGACAGCCCTATGGCTACACCTTC. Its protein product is CASSAPGQPYGYTF.

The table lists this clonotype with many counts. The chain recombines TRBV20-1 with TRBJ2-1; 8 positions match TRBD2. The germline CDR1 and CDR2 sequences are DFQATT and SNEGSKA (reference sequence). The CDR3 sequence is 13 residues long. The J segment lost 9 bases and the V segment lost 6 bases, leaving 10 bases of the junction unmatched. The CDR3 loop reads CSAPLSGTIEQFF. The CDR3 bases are TGCAGTGCCCCCCTTAGCGGGACTATTGAGCAGTTCTTC.

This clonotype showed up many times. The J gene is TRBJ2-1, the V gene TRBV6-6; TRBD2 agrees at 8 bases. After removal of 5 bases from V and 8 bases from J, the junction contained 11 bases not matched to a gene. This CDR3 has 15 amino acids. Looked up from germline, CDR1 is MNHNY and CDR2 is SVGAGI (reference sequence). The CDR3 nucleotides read TGTGCCAGCAGTACAGTAGCGGGGCTACAGGATGAGCAGTTCTTC. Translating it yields CASSTVAGLQDEQFF.

CDR3 DNA: TGTGCCAGCAGTCTGGGGGGGGGGAAAGGACAGCCCCAGCATTTT. Its protein is CASSLGGGKGQPQHF. V is TRBV6-2 or TRBV6-3 and J is TRBJ1-5; D possibly corresponds to TRBD1 (5 bases). V lost 5 bases and J lost 7, with 18 bases in between. CDR3 size: 15 residues. Germline V lookup: CDR1 MNHEY, CDR2 SVGEGT.

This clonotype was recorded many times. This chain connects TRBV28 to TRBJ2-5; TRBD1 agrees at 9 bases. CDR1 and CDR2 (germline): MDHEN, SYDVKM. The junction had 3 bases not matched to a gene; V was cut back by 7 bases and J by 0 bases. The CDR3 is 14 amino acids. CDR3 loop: CASTGQGYQETQYF. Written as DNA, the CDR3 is TGTGCCAGCACCGGACAGGGGTACCAAGAGACCCAGTACTTC.

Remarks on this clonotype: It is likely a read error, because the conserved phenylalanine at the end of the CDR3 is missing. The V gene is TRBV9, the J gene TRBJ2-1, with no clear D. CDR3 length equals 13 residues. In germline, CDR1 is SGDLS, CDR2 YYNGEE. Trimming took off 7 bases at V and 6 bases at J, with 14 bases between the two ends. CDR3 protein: CASCRGSGNEQFS. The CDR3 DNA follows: TGTGCCAGCTGCCGCGGATCCGGCAATGAGCAGTTCTCC.

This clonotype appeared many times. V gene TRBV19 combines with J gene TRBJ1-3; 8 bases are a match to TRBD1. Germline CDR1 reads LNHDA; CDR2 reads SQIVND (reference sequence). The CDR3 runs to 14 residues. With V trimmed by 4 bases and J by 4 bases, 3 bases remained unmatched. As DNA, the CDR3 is TGTGCCAGTAGTACCCGGACAGGGGGAAACACCATATATTTT. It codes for CASSTRTGGNTIYF.

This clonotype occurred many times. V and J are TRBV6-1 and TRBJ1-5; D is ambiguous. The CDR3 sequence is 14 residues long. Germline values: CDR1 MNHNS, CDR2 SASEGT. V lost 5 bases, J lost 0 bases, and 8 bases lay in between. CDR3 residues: CASSLDGSNQPQHF. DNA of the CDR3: TGTGCCAGCAGTCTGGACGGTAGCAATCAGCCCCAGCATTTT.

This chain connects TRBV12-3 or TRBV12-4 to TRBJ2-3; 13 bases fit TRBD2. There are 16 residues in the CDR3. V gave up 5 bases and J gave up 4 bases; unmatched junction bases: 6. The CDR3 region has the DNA TGTGCCAGCAGTCTACTAGCGGGAGGGCCCTCAGATACGCAGTATTTT. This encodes CASSLLAGGPSDTQYF.

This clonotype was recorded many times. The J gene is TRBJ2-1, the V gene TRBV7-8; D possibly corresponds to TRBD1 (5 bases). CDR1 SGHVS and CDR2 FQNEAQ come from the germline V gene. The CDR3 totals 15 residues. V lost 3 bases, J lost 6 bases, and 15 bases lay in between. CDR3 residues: CASSLVRGYGNEQFF. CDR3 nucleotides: TGTGCCAGCAGCTTGGTAAGGGGATACGGCAATGAGCAGTTCTTC. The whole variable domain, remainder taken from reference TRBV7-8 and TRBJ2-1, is GAGVSQSPRYKVAKRGQDVALRCDPISGHVSLFWYQQALGQGPEFLTYFQNEAQLDKSGLPSDRFFAERPEGSVSTLKIQRTQQEDSAVYLCASSLVRGYGNEQFFGPGTRLTVL.

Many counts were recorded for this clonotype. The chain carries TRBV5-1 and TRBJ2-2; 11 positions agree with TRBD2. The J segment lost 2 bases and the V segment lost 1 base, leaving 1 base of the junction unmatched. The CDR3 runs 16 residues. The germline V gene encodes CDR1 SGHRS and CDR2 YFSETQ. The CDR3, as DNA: TGCGCCAGCAGCTTGCTAGCGGGAGGAAACACCGGGGAGCTGTTTTTT. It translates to CASSLLAGGNTGELFF.

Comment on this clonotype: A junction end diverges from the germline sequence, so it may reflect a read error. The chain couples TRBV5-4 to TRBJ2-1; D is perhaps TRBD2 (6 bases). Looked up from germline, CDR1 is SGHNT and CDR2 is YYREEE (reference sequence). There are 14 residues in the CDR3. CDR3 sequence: CASYSGDPYNELFF. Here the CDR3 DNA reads TGTGCCAGCTACTCGGGGGACCCCTACAATGAGCTGTTCTTC. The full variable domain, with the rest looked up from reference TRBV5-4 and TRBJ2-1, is ETGVTQSPTHLIKTRGQQVTLRCSSQSGHNTVSWYQQALGQGPQFIFQYYREEENGRGNFPPRFSGLQFPNYSSELNVNALELDDSALYLCASYSGDPYNELFFGPGTRLTVL.

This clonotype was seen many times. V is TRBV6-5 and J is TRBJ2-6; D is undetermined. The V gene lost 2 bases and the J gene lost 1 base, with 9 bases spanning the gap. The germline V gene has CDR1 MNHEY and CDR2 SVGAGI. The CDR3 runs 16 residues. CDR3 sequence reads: CASSYAKGSGANVLTF. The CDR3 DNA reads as TGTGCCAGCAGTTACGCGAAGGGATCTGGGGCCAACGTCCTGACTTTC.

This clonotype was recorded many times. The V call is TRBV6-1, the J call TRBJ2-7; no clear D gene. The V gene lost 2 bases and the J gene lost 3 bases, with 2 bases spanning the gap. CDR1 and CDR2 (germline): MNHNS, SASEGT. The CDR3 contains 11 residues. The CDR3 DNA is TGTGCCAGCAGTGAAATCTACGAGCAGTACTTC. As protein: CASSEIYEQYF.

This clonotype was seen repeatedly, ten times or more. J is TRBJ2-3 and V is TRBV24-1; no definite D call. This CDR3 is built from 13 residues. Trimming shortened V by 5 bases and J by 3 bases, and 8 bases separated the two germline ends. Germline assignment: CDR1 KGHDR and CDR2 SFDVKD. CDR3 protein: CATSADWTDTQYF. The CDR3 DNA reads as TGTGCCACCAGTGCCGACTGGACAGATACGCAGTATTTT.

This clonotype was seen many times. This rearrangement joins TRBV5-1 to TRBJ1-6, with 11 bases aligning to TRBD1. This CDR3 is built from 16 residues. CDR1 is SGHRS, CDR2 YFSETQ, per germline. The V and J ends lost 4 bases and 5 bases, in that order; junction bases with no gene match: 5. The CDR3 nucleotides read TGCGCCAGCAGCATCGGGACAGGGGGTAATAATTCACCCCTCCACTTT. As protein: CASSIGTGGNNSPLHF.

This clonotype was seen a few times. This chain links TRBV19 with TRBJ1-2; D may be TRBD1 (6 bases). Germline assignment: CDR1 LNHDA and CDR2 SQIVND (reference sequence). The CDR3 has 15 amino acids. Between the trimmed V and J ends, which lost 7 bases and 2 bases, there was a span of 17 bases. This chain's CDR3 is CASTKGGTFNYGYTF. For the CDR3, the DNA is TGTGCCAGTACCAAGGGGGGGACCTTCAACTATGGCTACACCTTC.

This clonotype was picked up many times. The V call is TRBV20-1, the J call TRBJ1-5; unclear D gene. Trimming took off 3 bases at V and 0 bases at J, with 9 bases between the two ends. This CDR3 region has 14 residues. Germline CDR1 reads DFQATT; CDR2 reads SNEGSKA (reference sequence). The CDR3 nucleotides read TGCAGTGCTAGCCCCCCCCTTAGCAATCAGCCCCAGCATTTT. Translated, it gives CSASPPLSNQPQHF.